Listed below are T cell receptor beta chains from one sample, sequenced in a study of blood T cells in healthy people across ages. TCRdb fed the 5' RACE reads into MiXCR, producing one record per CDR3 protein. The sample comprises 950,000 to 1,200,000 distinct CDR3 sequences, approximately 38% of which are singletons, and about an eighth rests with the top ten. Specimen: blood. The receptors were gathered from a man aged 18 to 29 in good health. Each CDR3 is given with its conserved first and last residue.

CASSPTQGALDEQFF	TRBJ2-1	TRBV5-1
CSALSGQTNTEAFF	TRBJ1-1	TRBV20-1
CASSDRPNLYGYTF	TRBJ1-2	TRBV12-3/TRBV12-4
CASSPQAVQRRETQYF	TRBJ2-5	TRBV7-2
CASSSTEGLYEQYF	.	TRBV6-6
CASSSGRLGGAEFF	TRBJ2-1	TRBV5-1
CASSLVGFSSSNEQFF	TRBJ2-1	TRBV5-6
CSARDRLAGGGFGGYTF	TRBJ1-2	TRBV20-1
CASTPPGALNTEAFF	TRBJ1-1	TRBV6-5
CASRTTSGGFTDTQYF	TRBJ2-3	TRBV6-5
CSASDSFYEQYF	TRBJ2-7	TRBV20-1
CASSDGGAGTEQFF	TRBJ2-1	TRBV5-1
CASSQDSRDLSYEQYF	TRBJ2-7	TRBV4-1
CAGSLIRPGDTQYF	TRBJ2-3	TRBV7-3
CASSLSNTEAFF	TRBJ1-1	TRBV7-9
CASSSRTENYGYTF	TRBJ1-2	TRBV7-9
CASSPGPKNTEAFF	TRBJ1-1	TRBV7-3
CASSVGYEGTVFF	TRBJ2-2	TRBV9
CASSVGGGAVDSPLHF	TRBJ1-6	TRBV9
CSVTRTGDYEQYF	TRBJ2-7	TRBV29-1
CASGEKQGSGDSPLHF	TRBJ1-6	TRBV5-1
CASRRPGQGEADTQYF	TRBJ2-3	TRBV7-9
CASSLDPATYNEQFF	TRBJ2-1	TRBV11-3
CSASPGQGEKLFF	TRBJ1-4	TRBV20-1
CASSASSWSANEKLFF	TRBJ1-4	TRBV5-1
CASSVGGSIETQYF	TRBJ2-5	TRBV2
CRPRGVSYNEQFF	TRBJ2-1	TRBV20-1
CSARDLEGGNTEAFF	TRBJ1-1	TRBV20-1
CASSVGRGQYNEQFF	TRBJ2-1	TRBV9
CASSVGTGSYNEQFF	TRBJ2-1	TRBV7-2
CSARMGGRGNSPLHF	TRBJ1-6	TRBV20-1
CASSVDPRGGDEQFF	TRBJ2-1	TRBV2
CASSDGTGFRETQYF	TRBJ2-5	TRBV6-1
CAISGTAENIQYF	TRBJ2-4	TRBV10-3
CASSLESSAFF	TRBJ1-1	TRBV7-9
CSSLGGVNYGYTF	TRBJ1-2	TRBV29-1
CAISESVMGYGYTF	TRBJ1-2	TRBV10-3
CAISDGNYGYTF	TRBJ1-2	TRBV10-3
CASSPTGFGGYGYTF	TRBJ1-2	TRBV12-3/TRBV12-4
CATSRDQADGSYTF	TRBJ1-2	TRBV15
CASRWGQDRQPQHF	TRBJ1-5	TRBV2
CATVLTGTGLGEQYF	TRBJ2-7	TRBV6-1
CASSVALDSDIQYF	TRBJ2-4	TRBV9
CASSPRALSYSTDTQYF	TRBJ2-3	TRBV27
CASSFAGWDYTF	TRBJ1-2	TRBV6-5
CASSLASSTDTQYF	TRBJ2-3	TRBV7-2
CSARMWTGAEYGYTF	TRBJ1-2	TRBV20-1
CASSLAGGQWGNQPQHF	TRBJ1-5	TRBV7-8
CASSEGASNEKLFF	TRBJ1-4	TRBV12-3/TRBV12-4
CASRRSGQGPYEQYF	.	TRBV12-3/TRBV12-4
CASSLSDRGRAQYF	TRBJ2-3	TRBV7-2